This T cell receptor (beta chain) was sequenced for a study of blood T cell repertoires in COVID-19. V lost 3 bases and J lost 7; bases outside the gene matches: 7. CDR1 is SGHRS and CDR2 is YFSETQ in the germline V gene. There are 16 residues in the CDR3. The protocol was immunoSEQ multiplex PCR, while the TCRdb copy is restricted to in-frame clones and leaves out a portion. Of under 200,000 clones in the sample, about 83% were seen once. The clonotype comes from a man aged 18 to 35 with active or convalescent COVID-19. The specimen was peripheral blood. The chain uses TRBV5-1 and TRBJ1-6, with 10 bases identical to TRBD1. CDR3 nucleotides: TGCGCCAGCAGCTCCTTCGCGGGACAGGGGAATTCACCCCTCCACTTT. Translated, it gives CASSSFAGQGNSPLHF.